Relative to its sample, the clone carrying this T cell receptor beta chain is medium-sized. The library was built for alpha chains, so this beta chain is an off-target read and its size means little. Sample time point: sample taken at primary tumor resection. Unsorted whole RNA from tumor, nontumor lung or frozen PBMC underwent sequencing. Looked up from germline, CDR1 is SGHDN and CDR2 is FVKESK. The CDR3 runs 13 residues. V dropped 9 bases and J dropped 8 bases, with 16 bases sitting between them. Single TCR cDNA molecules each had their own unique molecular identifier. TCRdb re-called the 5' RACE reads with MiXCR, one entry per CDR3 protein. The table records under 7,000 distinct CDR3 sequences, roughly an eighth of them present only once. The data are from a study of spatial heterogeneity in lung cancer.

This material consisted of lung tissue, taken at surgery. This receptor was obtained from a human donor with early-stage non-small cell lung cancer. The V and J genes are TRBV14 and TRBJ1-4; D is undetermined. As DNA, the CDR3 is TGTGCCAGTAGCTGGCGGGTAAACGAAAAACTGTTTTTT. This sequence encodes CASSWRVNEKLFF.